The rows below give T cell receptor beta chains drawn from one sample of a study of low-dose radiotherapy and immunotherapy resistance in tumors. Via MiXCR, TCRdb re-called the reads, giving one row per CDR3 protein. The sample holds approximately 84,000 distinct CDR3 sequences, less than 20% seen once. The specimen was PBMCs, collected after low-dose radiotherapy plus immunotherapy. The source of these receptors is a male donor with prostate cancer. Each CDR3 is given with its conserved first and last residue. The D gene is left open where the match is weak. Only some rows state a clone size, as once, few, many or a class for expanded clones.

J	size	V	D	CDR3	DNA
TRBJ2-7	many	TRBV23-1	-	CASIPGTAPPEQYF	TGCGCCAGCATTCCAGGGACGGCCCCTCCCGAGCAGTACTTC
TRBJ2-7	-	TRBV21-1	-	CASSKFPIGTGAYEQYF	TGTGCCAGCAGCAAATTTCCCATCGGGACAGGGGCCTACGAGCAGTACTTC
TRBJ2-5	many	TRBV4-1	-	CASSRQGGTETQYF	TGCGCCAGCAGCCGTCAAGGGGGTACGGAGACCCAGTACTTC
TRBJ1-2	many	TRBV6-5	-	CASSVRVSYGYTF	TGTGCCAGCAGCGTCAGGGTTTCGTATGGCTACACCTTC
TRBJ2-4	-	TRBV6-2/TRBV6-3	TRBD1	CASSTKDRAKNIQYF	TGTGCCAGCAGCACCAAGGACAGGGCCAAAAACATTCAGTACTTC
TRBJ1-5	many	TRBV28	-	CASSLLNQPQHF	TGTGCCAGCAGTTTATTGAATCAGCCCCAGCATTTT
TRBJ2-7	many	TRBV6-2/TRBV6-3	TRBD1	CASSPWTGVEQYF	TGTGCCAGCAGTCCATGGACAGGGGTCGAGCAGTACTTC
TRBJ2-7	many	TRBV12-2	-	CASRSKTPGHTSYEQYF	TGTGCAAGTCGCTCTAAAACCCCGGGACATACCTCCTACGAGCAGTACTTC
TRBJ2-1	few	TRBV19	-	CASGLGKAAYNEQFF	TGTGCCAGTGGTTTAGGAAAGGCGGCCTACAATGAGCAGTTCTTC
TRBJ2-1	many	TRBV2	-	CASSEAVGGTGGQQFF	TGTGCCAGCAGTGAAGCGGTTGGTGGGACTGGAGGCCAGCAGTTCTTC
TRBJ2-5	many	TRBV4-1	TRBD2	CASSSGVAGLQETQYF	TGCGCCAGCAGCTCAGGAGTAGCGGGGCTTCAAGAGACCCAGTACTTC
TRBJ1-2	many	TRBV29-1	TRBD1	CSAMDRGYGYTF	TGCAGCGCAATGGACAGGGGGTATGGCTACACCTTC
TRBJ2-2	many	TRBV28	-	CASSLHRAGELFF	TGTGCCAGCAGTTTACATCGAGCCGGGGAGCTGTTTTTT
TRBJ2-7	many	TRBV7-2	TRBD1	CASSSTRGEQYF	TGTGCCAGCAGTAGTACCAGGGGGGAGCAGTACTTC
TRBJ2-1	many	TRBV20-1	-	CSAETPMGEATEQFF	TGCAGTGCCGAAACCCCGATGGGGGAGGCAACTGAGCAGTTCTTC
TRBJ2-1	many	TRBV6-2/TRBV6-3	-	CATRADYNEQFF	TGTGCCACCCGAGCAGACTACAATGAGCAGTTCTTC
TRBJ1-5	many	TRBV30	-	CAWSVQSNQPQHF	TGTGCCTGGAGTGTACAGAGCAATCAGCCCCAGCATTTT
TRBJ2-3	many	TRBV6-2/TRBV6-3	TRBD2	CASSYHPTSGSTDTQYF	TGTGCCAGCAGTTACCACCCGACTAGCGGCTCCACAGATACGCAGTATTTT
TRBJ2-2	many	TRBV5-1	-	CASSGGTNTGELFF	TGCGCCAGCAGCGGGGGGACGAACACCGGGGAGCTGTTTTTT
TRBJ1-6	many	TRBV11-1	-	CASSLNQASPLHF	TGTGCCAGCAGCTTGAATCAGGCCTCACCCCTCCACTTT
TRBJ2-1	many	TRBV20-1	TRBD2	CSARELAWNEQFF	TGCAGTGCTAGAGAACTAGCGTGGAATGAGCAGTTCTTC
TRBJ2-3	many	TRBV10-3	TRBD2	CAISEPKTGLAGAADTQYF	TGTGCCATCAGTGAGCCTAAGACAGGGCTAGCGGGAGCTGCAGATACGCAGTATTTT
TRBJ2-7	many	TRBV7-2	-	CASSSHAGVYEQYF	TGTGCCAGCAGCTCCCACGCAGGGGTTTACGAGCAGTACTTC
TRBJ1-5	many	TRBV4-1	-	CASREDGSNQPQHF	TGCGCCAGCAGAGAGGACGGTAGCAATCAGCCCCAGCATTTT
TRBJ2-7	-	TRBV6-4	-	CASSDPPDLFYEQYF	TGTGCCAGCAGTGATCCACCCGACCTATTCTACGAGCAGTACTTC
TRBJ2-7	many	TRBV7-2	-	CASSLLRSSGEQYF	TGTGCCAGCAGCTTACTTCGATCCTCGGGCGAGCAGTACTTC
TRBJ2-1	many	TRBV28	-	CASSLSGMSSYNEQFF	TGTGCCAGCAGTTTATCCGGGATGAGCTCCTACAATGAGCAGTTCTTC
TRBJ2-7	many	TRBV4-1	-	CASSQDQGFVYEQYF	TGCGCCAGCAGCCAAGATCAGGGTTTTGTTTACGAGCAGTACTTC
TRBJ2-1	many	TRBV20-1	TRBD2	CSARVLAGDSYNEQFF	TGCAGTGCTAGAGTTCTAGCGGGAGACTCCTACAATGAGCAGTTCTTC
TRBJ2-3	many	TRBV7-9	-	CASSLGSTGSGTDTQYF	TGTGCCAGCAGCTTAGGATCCACAGGGAGCGGCACAGATACGCAGTATTTT
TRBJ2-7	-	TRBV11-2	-	CASSPGPADYEQYF	TGTGCCAGCAGCCCCGGGCCAGCGGACTACGAGCAGTACTTC
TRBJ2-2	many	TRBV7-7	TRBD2	CASSLGLAGPGGELFF	TGTGCCAGCAGCTTAGGACTAGCGGGGCCAGGCGGGGAGCTGTTTTTT
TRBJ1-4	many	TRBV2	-	CASAQTEKLFF	TGTGCCTCGGCGCAAACTGAAAAACTGTTTTTT
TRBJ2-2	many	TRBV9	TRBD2	CASSSSGLAGVGGELFF	TGTGCCAGCAGCTCTTCCGGACTAGCGGGAGTTGGCGGGGAGCTGTTTTTT
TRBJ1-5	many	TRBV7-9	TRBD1	CANKRGDRANQPQHF	TGTGCCAACAAAAGGGGGGACAGGGCCAATCAGCCCCAGCATTTT
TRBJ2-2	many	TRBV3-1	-	CASSAHTGEAGELFF	TGTGCCAGCAGCGCACATACAGGGGAGGCCGGGGAGCTGTTTTTT
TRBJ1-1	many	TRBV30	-	CAWSQIEAFF	TGTGCCTGGAGTCAAATTGAAGCTTTCTTT
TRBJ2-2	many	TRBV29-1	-	CSVKHTGELFF	TGCAGCGTCAAACACACCGGGGAGCTGTTTTTT
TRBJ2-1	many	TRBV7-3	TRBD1	CASSSRTGGQFF	TGTGCCAGCAGCTCGCGGACAGGGGGACAGTTCTTC
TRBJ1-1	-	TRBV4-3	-	CASSQGAVTNTEAFF	TGCGCCAGCAGCCAAGGCGCAGTTACTAACACTGAAGCTTTCTTT